This T cell receptor beta chain was documented in a study of blood T cell repertoires in COVID-19 (dated by TCRdb to the early 2020s). For the study in its entirety: Samples from collaborators originated in the United States, Italy and Spain and spanned both the acute and convalescent phases of COVID-19. The prospective study material was composed of cDNA or gDNA derived from T cells, B-cell-depleted T cells, or PBMCs. The dataset comprised deeply sampled blood TCRbeta repertoires from subjects exposed to, actively infected with, or recovered from COVID-19. A freely available public database, intended as a resource for researchers studying the immune response to SARS-CoV-2, is where the repertoires were released. Samples were obtained from the ongoing ImmuneRACE study (first 160 participants) and from about 1,300 subjects provided by 6 global collaborators. A de-identified subject ID, COVID-19 status, age in years and sex were almost always included in the sample metadata. Where available, HLA class I and class II types were taken from metadata supplied by the sample provider and were not determined by assay-based typing.

Collaborating institutions collected whole blood in K2EDTA tubes following their own protocols. For TCRbeta analysis, collaborator samples were shipped as frozen whole blood, as isolated PBMCs, or as DNA extracted from either sample type. TCRbeta CDR3 regions were amplified from genomic DNA by means of the immunoSEQ Assay, a bias-controlled multiplex PCR. In the source study's methods: The number of nucleated cells in each sample was estimated by amplification of reference gene primers within the assay. To quantify the absolute abundance of each unique TCRbeta CDR3 rearrangement, sequence reads were collapsed and filtered. For each sample, productive Simpson clonality was calculated as the square root of Simpson's diversity index across productive rearrangements. TCRdb took over this immuneACCESS table, retaining in-frame rearrangements with V and J assigned. Such tables are incomplete; in checked studies, under half of the missing clones stem from an unresolved V gene, and the remainder is unexplained. For V, J and clone size, that table is used; D and trimming come from the DNA. For this sample the table gives about 160,000 clones, of which 70% to 90% were detected only once. The ten largest clones represent 7% of the sample.

Compared with germline, V lacks 3 bases and J lacks 0 bases; bases without a gene match: 11. The CDR3 starts with the cysteine, ends with the phenylalanine, and has 18 residues. Of all the DNA, just the CDR3 is kept, 54 bases in frame from base 1. Per the germline V gene (reference sequence), GTSNPN is the CDR1 and SVGIG is the CDR2. Comment on this clone: The antigen this receptor binds is unknown. Base qualities are not recorded, but no much larger clone differs from it by a single base.

The study at large found these results: Clinical and demographic metadata were provided uncurated, with the amount varying by source and participant.

Sequenced: peripheral blood. This receptor was taken from a man aged 50-59 years with active or convalescent COVID-19. The V gene is TRBV30 and the J gene is TRBJ1-6; a stretch of 7 junction bases matches TRBD1. The CDR3 region: CAWRTSGGQSSYNSPLHF. The DNA sequence is as follows: TGTGCCTGGAGAACAAGCGGGGGACAGAGCTCCTATAATTCACCCCTCCACTTT.